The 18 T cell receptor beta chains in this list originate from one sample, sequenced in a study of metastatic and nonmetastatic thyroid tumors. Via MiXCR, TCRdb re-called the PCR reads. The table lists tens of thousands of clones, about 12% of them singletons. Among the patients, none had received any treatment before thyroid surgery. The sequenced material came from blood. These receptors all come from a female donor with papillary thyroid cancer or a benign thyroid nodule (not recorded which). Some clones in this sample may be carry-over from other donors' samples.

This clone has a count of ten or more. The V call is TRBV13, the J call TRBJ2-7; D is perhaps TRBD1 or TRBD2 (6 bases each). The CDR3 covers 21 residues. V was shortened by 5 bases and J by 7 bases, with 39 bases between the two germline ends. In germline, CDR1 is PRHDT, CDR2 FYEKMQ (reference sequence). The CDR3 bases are TGTGCCAGCAGCGGGGCGGGATTCTTGGGACATCTATCCCACCGGACGAGGGAGCAGTACTTC. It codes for CASSGAGFLGHLSHRTREQYF.

The CDR3 coding sequence is TGCAGTGCCCCCCGTCCTAGTGCGGGCTACGAGCAGTACTTC. Translated: CSAPRPSAGYEQYF. The genes are TRBV20-1 and TRBJ2-7; possible D gene TRBD2, 5 bases. The CDR3 has 14 residues. Per germline, CDR1 DFQATT and CDR2 SNEGSKA (reference sequence). V gave up 6 bases and J gave up 3 bases, with 18 bases separating them.

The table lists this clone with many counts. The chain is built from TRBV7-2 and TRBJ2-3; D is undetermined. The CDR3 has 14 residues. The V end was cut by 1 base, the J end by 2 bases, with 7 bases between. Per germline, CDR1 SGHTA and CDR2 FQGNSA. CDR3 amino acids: CASSLEPPTDTQYF. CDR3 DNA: TGTGCCAGCAGCTTAGAACCCCCCACAGATACGCAGTATTTT.

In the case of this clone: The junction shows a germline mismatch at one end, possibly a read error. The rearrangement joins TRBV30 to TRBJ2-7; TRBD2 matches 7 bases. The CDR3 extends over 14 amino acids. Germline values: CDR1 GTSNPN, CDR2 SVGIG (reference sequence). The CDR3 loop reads CVWSVGSREGRQYF. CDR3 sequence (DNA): TGTGTCTGGAGTGTGGGATCTAGGGAGGGTCGGCAGTACTTC.

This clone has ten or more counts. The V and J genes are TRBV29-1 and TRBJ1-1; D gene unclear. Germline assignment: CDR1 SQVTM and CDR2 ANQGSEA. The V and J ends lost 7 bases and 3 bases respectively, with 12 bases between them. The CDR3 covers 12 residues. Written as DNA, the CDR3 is TGCAGCGCCCAAGTCCGGGACACTGAAGCTTTCTTT. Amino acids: CSAQVRDTEAFF.

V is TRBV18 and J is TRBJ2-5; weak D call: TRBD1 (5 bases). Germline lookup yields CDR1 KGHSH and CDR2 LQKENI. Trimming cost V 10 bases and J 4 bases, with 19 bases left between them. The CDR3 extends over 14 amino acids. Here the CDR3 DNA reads TGTGCCATTTCAAGGGGTGAAGGGTCAGAGACCCAGTACTTC. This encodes CAISRGEGSETQYF. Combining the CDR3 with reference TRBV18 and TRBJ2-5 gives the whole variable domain NAGVMQNPRHLVRRRGQEARLRCSPMKGHSHVYWYRQLPEEGLKFMVYLQKENIIDESGMPKERFSAEFPKEGPSILRIQQVVRGDSAAYFCAISRGEGSETQYFGPGTRLLVL.

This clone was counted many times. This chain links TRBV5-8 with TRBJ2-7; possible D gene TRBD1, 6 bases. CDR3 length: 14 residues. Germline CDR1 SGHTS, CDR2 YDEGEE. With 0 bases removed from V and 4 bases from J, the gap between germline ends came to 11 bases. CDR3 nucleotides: TGTGCCAGCAGCTTGGGACAGGCCTCGTACGAGCAGTACTTC. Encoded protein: CASSLGQASYEQYF.

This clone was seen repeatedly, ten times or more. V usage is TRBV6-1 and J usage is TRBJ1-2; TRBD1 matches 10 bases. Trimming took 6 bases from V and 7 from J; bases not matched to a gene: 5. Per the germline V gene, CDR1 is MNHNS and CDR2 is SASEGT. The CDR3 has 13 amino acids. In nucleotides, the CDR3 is TGTGCCAGCAGGGGACAGGGGCTCGTTGGCTACACCTTC. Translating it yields CASRGQGLVGYTF.

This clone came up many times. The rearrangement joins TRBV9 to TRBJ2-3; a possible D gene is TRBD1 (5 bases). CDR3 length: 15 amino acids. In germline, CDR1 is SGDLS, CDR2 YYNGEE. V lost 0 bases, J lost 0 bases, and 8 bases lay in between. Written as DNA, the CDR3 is TGTGCCAGCAGCGTAGAGGACATGAGCACAGATACGCAGTATTTT. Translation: CASSVEDMSTDTQYF.

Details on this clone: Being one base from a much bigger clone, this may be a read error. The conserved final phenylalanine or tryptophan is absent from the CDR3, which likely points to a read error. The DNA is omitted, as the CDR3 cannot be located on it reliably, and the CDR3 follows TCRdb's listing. This CDR3 reads CAWRGQAFP. The chain is built from TRBV30 and TRBJ2-2; TRBD1, the table's D call, was not compared with the DNA. Both ends counted, the CDR3 spans 9 residues. Germline V CDR1 and CDR2: GTSNPN, SVGIG (reference sequence).

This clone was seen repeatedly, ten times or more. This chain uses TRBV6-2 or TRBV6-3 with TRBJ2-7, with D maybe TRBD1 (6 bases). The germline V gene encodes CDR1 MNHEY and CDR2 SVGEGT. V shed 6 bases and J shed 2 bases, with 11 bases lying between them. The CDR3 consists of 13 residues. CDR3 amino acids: CASSRGQTYEQYF. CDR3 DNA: TGTGCCAGCAGCCGCGGACAGACCTACGAGCAGTACTTC.

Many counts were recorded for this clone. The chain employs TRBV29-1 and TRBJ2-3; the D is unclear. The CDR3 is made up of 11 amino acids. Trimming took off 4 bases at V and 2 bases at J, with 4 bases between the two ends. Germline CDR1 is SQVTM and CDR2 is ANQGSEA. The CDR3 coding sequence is TGCAGCGTTGCAAACACAGATACGCAGTATTTT. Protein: CSVANTDTQYF.

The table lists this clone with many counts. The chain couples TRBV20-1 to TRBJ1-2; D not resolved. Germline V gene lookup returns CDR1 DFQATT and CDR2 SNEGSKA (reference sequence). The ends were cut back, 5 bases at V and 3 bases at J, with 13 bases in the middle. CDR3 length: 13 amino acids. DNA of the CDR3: TGCAGTGCTCCGTTCCCCCGGGACTATGGCTACACCTTC. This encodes CSAPFPRDYGYTF.

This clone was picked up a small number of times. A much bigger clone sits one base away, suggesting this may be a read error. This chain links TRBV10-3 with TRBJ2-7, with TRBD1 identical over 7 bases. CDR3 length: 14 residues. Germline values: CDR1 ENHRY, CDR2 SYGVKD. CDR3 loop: CAISESGKGAPLNF. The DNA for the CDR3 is TGTGCCATCAGTGAGTCCGGAAAGGGGGCTCCGCTGAACTTC.

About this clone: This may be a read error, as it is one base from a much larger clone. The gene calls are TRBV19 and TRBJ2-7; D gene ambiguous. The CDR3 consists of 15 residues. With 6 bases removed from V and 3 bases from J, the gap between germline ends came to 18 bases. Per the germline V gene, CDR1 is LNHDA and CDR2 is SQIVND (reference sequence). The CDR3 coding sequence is TGTGCCAGTAGACCCACAGCGTTAATTCACTACGAGCAGTACTTC. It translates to CASRPTALIHYEQYF. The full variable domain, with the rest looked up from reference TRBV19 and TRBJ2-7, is DGGITQSPKYLFRKEGQNVTLSCEQNLNHDAMYWYRQDPGQGLRLIYYSQIVNDFQKGDIAEGYSVSREKKESFPLTVTSAQKNPTAFYLCASRPTALIHYEQYFGPGTRLTVT.

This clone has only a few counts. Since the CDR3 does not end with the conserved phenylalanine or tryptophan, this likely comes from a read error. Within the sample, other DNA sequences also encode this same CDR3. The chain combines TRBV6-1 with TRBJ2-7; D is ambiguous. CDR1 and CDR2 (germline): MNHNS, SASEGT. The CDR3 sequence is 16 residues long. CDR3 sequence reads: CASSDRGRPGVYEQYL. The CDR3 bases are TGTGCCAGTAGTGATCGCGGAAGACCTGGTGTGTACGAGCAGTACCTC.

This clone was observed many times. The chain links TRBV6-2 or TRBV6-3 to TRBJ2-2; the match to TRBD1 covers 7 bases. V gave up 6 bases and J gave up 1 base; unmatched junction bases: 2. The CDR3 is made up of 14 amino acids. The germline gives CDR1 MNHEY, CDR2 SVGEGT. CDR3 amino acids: CASRHRGNTGELFF. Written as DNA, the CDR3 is TGTGCCAGCAGGCACAGGGGGAACACCGGGGAGCTGTTTTTT.

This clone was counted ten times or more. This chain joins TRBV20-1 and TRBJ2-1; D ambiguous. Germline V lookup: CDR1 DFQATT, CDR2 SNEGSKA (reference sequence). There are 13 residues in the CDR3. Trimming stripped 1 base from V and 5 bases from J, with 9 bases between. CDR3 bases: TGCAGTGCTAGAGCCACAAACGACAATGAGCAGTTCTTC. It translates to CSARATNDNEQFF.